These 11 T cell receptor beta chains came from one sample sequenced in a study of a mutant IDH1 vaccine in newly diagnosed glioma. The antigens these receptors bind are not known. As for time point: week 5, during vaccination. Mutant IDH1 20-mer peptide, at 300 ug, made up each vaccine dose, with topical imiquimod. Here immunoSEQ multiplex PCR was the method, and the copy in TCRdb shows in-frame clones only, minus some. The data show around 56,000 clones, roughly 82% seen once. The sequencing used PBMCs, collected from a glioma patient whose treatment included an IDH1 peptide vaccine. These receptors were taken from a woman younger than 35 with glioma. Some clones in this sample may be carry-over from other donors' samples.

This chain connects TRBV19 to TRBJ2-1; TRBD2 aligns across 7 bases. This CDR3 region has 17 residues. Trimming cost V 5 bases and J 0 bases; bases outside gene matches: 10. In germline, CDR1 is LNHDA, CDR2 SQIVND (reference sequence). The CDR3 DNA sequence: TGTGCCAGTAGTCCGACGGGTAGCGGGTTCTCCTACAATGAGCAGTTCTTC. As protein: CASSPTGSGFSYNEQFF. The entire variable domain, with the rest obtained from reference TRBV19 and TRBJ2-1, is as follows: DGGITQSPKYLFRKEGQNVTLSCEQNLNHDAMYWYRQDPGQGLRLIYYSQIVNDFQKGDIAEGYSVSREKKESFPLTVTSAQKNPTAFYLCASSPTGSGFSYNEQFFGPGTRLTVL.

This chain connects TRBV4-2 to TRBJ1-5; D gene ambiguous. The CDR3 runs 15 residues. V gave up 4 bases and J gave up 0 bases, with 10 bases separating them. Germline V gene sequence: CDR1 LGHNA, CDR2 YNFKEQ. The CDR3 DNA reads TGTGCCAGCAGCCGCTCTGTAGATAGCAATCAGCCCCAGCATTTT. Amino acid sequence: CASSRSVDSNQPQHF.

The gene calls are TRBV18 and TRBJ2-3, with D perhaps being TRBD1 or TRBD2 (5 bases each). Germline loops: CDR1 KGHSH, CDR2 LQKENI. The CDR3 is 16 residues long. The germline V and J ends were trimmed by 9 bases and 2 bases, with 21 bases remaining between them. The CDR3 region is CASTRDGFTYTDTQYF. The CDR3 nucleotides read TGTGCCAGTACCCGGGACGGCTTCACTTACACAGATACGCAGTATTTT.

The CDR3 spells CASSIRGQNYGYTF. CDR3 in DNA: TGTGCCAGTAGTATAAGGGGACAGAATTATGGCTACACCTTC. This sequence joins TRBV19 and TRBJ1-2; 7 bases match TRBD1. The CDR3 is 14 amino acids. V lost 2 bases, J lost 5 bases, and 5 bases stayed unmatched. The germline V gene has CDR1 LNHDA and CDR2 SQIVND (reference sequence).

The chain employs TRBV5-6 and TRBJ1-1, with 9 nucleotides matching TRBD1. The V and J ends lost 4 bases and 3 bases, in that order; junction bases with no gene match: 7. CDR3 length equals 15 residues. Germline V lookup: CDR1 SGHDT, CDR2 YYEEEE. CDR3 sequence (DNA): TGTGCCAGCAGCACGGGGACAGGGAGATACACTGAAGCTTTCTTT. Encoded protein: CASSTGTGRYTEAFF.

This clone counts as medium-sized. The V and J genes are TRBV25-1 and TRBJ1-5; 9 bases align to TRBD1. Looked up from germline, CDR1 is MGHDK and CDR2 is SYGVNS. With V trimmed by 3 bases and J by 0 bases, 6 bases remained unmatched. The CDR3 consists of 17 residues. CDR3 protein: CASSDGTGMYSNQPQHF. In DNA form, the CDR3 reads TGTGCCAGCAGTGACGGGACAGGGATGTATAGCAATCAGCCCCAGCATTTT.

The V gene is TRBV5-1, the J gene TRBJ2-3; D uncertain. CDR1 SGHRS and CDR2 YFSETQ come from the germline V gene. Trimming cost V 0 bases and J 8 bases, with 16 bases left between them. The CDR3 sequence is 15 residues long. CDR3 bases: TGCGCCAGCAGCTTGGCCTGGGGATCGGAAGGTACGCAGTATTTT. It translates to CASSLAWGSEGTQYF.

V usage is TRBV30 and J usage is TRBJ1-2; D unresolved. This CDR3 spans 15 amino acids. The V and J ends lost 4 bases and 2 bases respectively, with 17 bases between them. Germline loops: CDR1 GTSNPN, CDR2 SVGIG (reference sequence). The CDR3 DNA reads as TGTGCCTGGACCGGCGCCGGTAATAGCAACTATGGCTACACCTTC. Translated: CAWTGAGNSNYGYTF.

The rearrangement uses TRBV7-9 and TRBJ2-2; D uncertain. The CDR3 is 15 residues long. CDR1 SEHNR and CDR2 FQNEAQ come from the germline V gene (reference sequence). Trimming removed 4 bases from V and 2 bases from J, with 11 bases in between. The CDR3 region has the DNA TGTGCCAGCAGCTCCCCGTTCGACAACACCGGGGAGCTGTTTTTT. It specifies CASSSPFDNTGELFF.

This clone was observed a few times. The CDR3 sequence: CASNGAYEQYF. DNA for the CDR3: TGTGCCAGCAACGGGGCCTACGAGCAGTACTTC. V gene TRBV25-1 combines with J gene TRBJ2-7; TRBD2 might be the D (5 bases). Trimming stripped 7 bases from V and 2 bases from J, with 6 bases between. CDR1 and CDR2 (germline): MGHDK, SYGVNS. This CDR3 contains 11 residues.

The CDR3, as DNA: TGTGCCAGCAGCGACCCTCTCGAGGACAGGGACATAGATACGCAGTATTTT. Amino acid sequence: CASSDPLEDRDIDTQYF. This chain links TRBV9 with TRBJ2-3, with 8 bases lining up with TRBD1. The germline gives CDR1 SGDLS, CDR2 YYNGEE. The CDR3 is 17 residues long. V shed 3 bases and J 5 bases; nucleotides not matched to a gene: 14. Complete variable domain (other parts from reference TRBV9 and TRBJ2-3): DSGVTQTPKHLITATGQRVTLRCSPRSGDLSVYWYQQSLDQGLQFLIQYYNGEERAKGNILERFSAQQFPDLHSELNLSSLELGDSALYFCASSDPLEDRDIDTQYFGPGTRLTVL.